Here is one T cell receptor (beta chain) with its context. Its antigen remains unknown. A J-beta primer mix and a sample-barcoded 5' primer were used in a second PCR of roughly 6 to 11 cycles. One entry per CDR3 protein, called by TCRdb with MiXCR from the 5' RACE reads. Among over 600,000 distinct CDR3 sequences listed, approximately 60% were seen once. This entry comes from a study of blood T cells in healthy people across ages. The germline gives CDR1 SGHTA, CDR2 FQGTGA. V was pared by 3 bases and J by 4 bases, with 15 bases between. This CDR3 contains 15 residues. Points from the study as a whole: Possibly, changes in expanded clonotypes were confounded because donor CMV status was unknown.

The sequence was collected from a man in his forties in good health. What was sequenced was blood. J is TRBJ2-5 and V is TRBV7-3, with D possibly being TRBD1 or TRBD2 (5 bases each). The CDR3 DNA follows: TGTGCCAGCAGCTTGGCTGGGGAGAGGGGAGAGACCCAGTACTTC. Amino acid sequence: CASSLAGERGETQYF.